The rows below give T cell receptor beta chains drawn from one sample of a study of blood T cell repertoires in COVID-19. The method was immunoSEQ multiplex PCR; TCRdb's version includes in-frame clones alone and lacks a portion of them. The sample contains 100,000 to 150,000 clones, around 83% of which appear only once. The specimen sequenced was peripheral blood. Receptor source: a woman in her 50s with acute or convalescent COVID-19. CDR3s include the opening cysteine and the closing phenylalanine or tryptophan. Each record gives: CDR3 DNA, CDR3 protein, V gene, clone size, D gene, J gene. A D gene is named only where the DNA matches it firmly. Clone sizes are given selectively: once, few, many, or a class where the clone is expanded.

DNA: TGCAGCGCCAAGAACAGGGGAGGTACAGATACGCAGTATTTT; CDR3: CSAKNRGGTDTQYF; V: TRBV29-1; size: -; D: -; J: TRBJ2-3
DNA: TGTGCCTGGAGAGCTCCGGGGGGGTTTATTAATTCACCCCTCCACTTT; CDR3: CAWRAPGGFINSPLHF; V: TRBV30; size: -; D: -; J: TRBJ1-6
DNA: TGTGCCCCGGGACAGGGGGAAAAACTGTTTTTT; CDR3: CAPGQGEKLFF; V: TRBV9; size: -; D: TRBD1; J: TRBJ1-4
DNA: TGTGCCATCAGTGACGAGGGACAGGGGTATTACCAGCCCCAGCATTTT; CDR3: CAISDEGQGYYQPQHF; V: TRBV10-3; size: once; D: TRBD1; J: TRBJ1-5
DNA: TGTGCCAGCAGCCCTCGACAGGGACTCGACTACGAGCAGTACTTC; CDR3: CASSPRQGLDYEQYF; V: TRBV7-9; size: few; D: -; J: TRBJ2-7
DNA: TGTGCCAGCAGCCCCCAAGACAGAAGATATGGCTACACCTTC; CDR3: CASSPQDRRYGYTF; V: TRBV7-9; size: few; D: -; J: TRBJ1-2
DNA: TGTGCCAGCAGTTTGTGGACAGGGGGTATCTCTAATTCACCCCTCCACTTT; CDR3: CASSLWTGGISNSPLHF; V: TRBV27; size: -; D: TRBD1; J: TRBJ1-6
DNA: TGCGCCAGCAGCTTGGAAGGGGATAGGTATGGCTACACCTTC; CDR3: CASSLEGDRYGYTF; V: TRBV5-1; size: -; D: -; J: TRBJ1-2
DNA: TGTGCCAGCAGTCCACGGACTGGGAGGAGCAATCAGCCCCAGCATTTT; CDR3: CASSPRTGRSNQPQHF; V: TRBV27; size: once; D: -; J: TRBJ1-5
DNA: TGCGCCAGCAGCCCCGCGGGACTAGCCTTCACAGATACGCAGTATTTT; CDR3: CASSPAGLAFTDTQYF; V: TRBV5-1; size: -; D: TRBD2; J: TRBJ2-3
DNA: TGTGCCATCGCAGGGCCAGGTTCACCCCTCCACTTT; CDR3: CAIAGPGSPLHF; V: TRBV28; size: -; D: -; J: TRBJ1-6
DNA: TGCGCCAGCAGCGAAGGACAGGGCGAACACACCATATATTTT; CDR3: CASSEGQGEHTIYF; V: TRBV5-1; size: few; D: TRBD1; J: TRBJ1-3
DNA: TGTGCCAGCAGTTCCCAGACAGGGTCCTTCCACTTT; CDR3: CASSSQTGSFHF; V: TRBV28; size: -; D: TRBD1; J: TRBJ1-6
DNA: TGCGCCAGCAGTTCTGACAGGGTAAGTTATGGCTACACCTTC; CDR3: CASSSDRVSYGYTF; V: TRBV10-2; size: -; D: TRBD1; J: TRBJ1-2
DNA: TGCGCCAGCAGCGTATCCTTTAATGAGCAGTTCTTC; CDR3: CASSVSFNEQFF; V: TRBV5-1; size: -; D: -; J: TRBJ2-1
DNA: TGTGCCAGCAGCAGGGGGCCACGCGGAAACACCATATATTTT; CDR3: CASSRGPRGNTIYF; V: TRBV21-1; size: -; D: -; J: TRBJ1-3
DNA: TGTGCCAGCGGCCAGAACTCTGGGGCCAACGTCCTGACTTTC; CDR3: CASGQNSGANVLTF; V: TRBV25-1; size: -; D: -; J: TRBJ2-6
DNA: TGTGCCAGCTCACCAAAACTCGGACAGCCAGACCGACCACCTGGACAGAATGGCTACACCTTC; CDR3: CASSPKLGQPDRPPGQNGYTF; V: TRBV18; size: -; D: -; J: TRBJ1-2
DNA: TGTGCCAGCAGCGTAAGACAGGGGATTGCAACTAATGAAAAACTGTTTTTT; CDR3: CASSVRQGIATNEKLFF; V: TRBV11-2; size: -; D: TRBD1; J: TRBJ1-4
DNA: TGTGCCAGCAGCTTAGCGGGGGCCCTCACAGATACGCAGTATTTT; CDR3: CASSLAGALTDTQYF; V: TRBV7-6; size: -; D: -; J: TRBJ2-3
DNA: TGTGCCAGCAGCGCAAGTACCGGGACAGGGGTGCTCCGAGCGGGGGGAGAGCAGTTCTTC; CDR3: CASSASTGTGVLRAGGEQFF; V: TRBV9; size: -; D: -; J: TRBJ2-1
DNA: TGTGCCAGCAGCCCCGGGACAGGGTCCTACGAGCAGTACTTC; CDR3: CASSPGTGSYEQYF; V: TRBV9; size: few; D: TRBD1; J: TRBJ2-7
DNA: TGTGCCAGCAGCGTAGGGACAGGGAGATCACCCCTCCACTTT; CDR3: CASSVGTGRSPLHF; V: TRBV9; size: few; D: TRBD1; J: TRBJ1-6
DNA: TGTGCCAGCAGCTCCCGGACAGGTGTCAGCCCAGATACGCAGTATTTT; CDR3: CASSSRTGVSPDTQYF; V: TRBV7-6; size: few; D: TRBD1; J: TRBJ2-3
DNA: TGTGCCAGCAGCGTTGGTCCAGGGAGCAATCAGCCCCAGCATTTT; CDR3: CASSVGPGSNQPQHF; V: TRBV9; size: once; D: -; J: TRBJ1-5
DNA: TGTGCCAGCAGCCCAATCCGGGACAGGCCCAACTATGGCTACACCTTC; CDR3: CASSPIRDRPNYGYTF; V: TRBV3-1/TRBV3-2; size: -; D: TRBD1; J: TRBJ1-2
DNA: TGTGCCATCAGTGAGTCGGGAGCCTCCTCTGGAAACACCATATATTTT; CDR3: CAISESGASSGNTIYF; V: TRBV10-3; size: -; D: -; J: TRBJ1-3
DNA: TGTGCCAGCAGCCAAGGGACAGGGGATCAGCCCCAGCATTTT; CDR3: CASSQGTGDQPQHF; V: TRBV14; size: -; D: TRBD1; J: TRBJ1-5
DNA: TGTGCCAGCAGCGTAGACATATGGCACTACTCTGGAAACACCATATATTTT; CDR3: CASSVDIWHYSGNTIYF; V: TRBV9; size: once; D: -; J: TRBJ1-3
DNA: TGTGCCAGCAGACGGGACAGGGGGGTGACTGAAGCTTTCTTT; CDR3: CASRRDRGVTEAFF; V: TRBV11-2; size: -; D: TRBD1; J: TRBJ1-1
DNA: TGCGCCAGCATCCCCACCGCTGGCAACCAAGAGACCCAGTACTTC; CDR3: CASIPTAGNQETQYF; V: TRBV5-1; size: few; D: -; J: TRBJ2-5
DNA: TGTGCCATCAGTGAACACACCCTGAACACTGAAGCTTTCTTT; CDR3: CAISEHTLNTEAFF; V: TRBV10-3; size: few; D: -; J: TRBJ1-1
DNA: TGTGCCAGCAGCTTAGTTGGGCAGGGTGAAGCTTTCTTT; CDR3: CASSLVGQGEAFF; V: TRBV7-8; size: few; D: -; J: TRBJ1-1
DNA: TGCGCCAGCAGCCATCCCGGACACAATTACGAGCAGTACTTC; CDR3: CASSHPGHNYEQYF; V: TRBV4-1; size: -; D: -; J: TRBJ2-7
DNA: TGTGCCAGCAGCTTGGGACAGGTCCAAGAGACCCAGTACTTC; CDR3: CASSLGQVQETQYF; V: TRBV5-4; size: -; D: -; J: TRBJ2-5
DNA: TGTGCCAGCAGTTTTAGCGGGGGCCCCACAGATACGCAGTATTTT; CDR3: CASSFSGGPTDTQYF; V: TRBV6-5; size: -; D: TRBD2; J: TRBJ2-3
DNA: TGTGCCACCAGCAGACCGGGTGGGGGGGACACCGGGGAGCTGTTTTTT; CDR3: CATSRPGGGDTGELFF; V: TRBV15; size: -; D: TRBD2; J: TRBJ2-2
DNA: TGTGCCAGCGGACTGATGACAGGGGGCCTAACTGAAGCTTTCTTT; CDR3: CASGLMTGGLTEAFF; V: TRBV6-6; size: -; D: TRBD1; J: TRBJ1-1
DNA: TGTGCCAGCAGCTTAGACAGGCAGACCCGTGAGCCCCAGCATTTT; CDR3: CASSLDRQTREPQHF; V: TRBV7-8; size: -; D: -; J: TRBJ1-5
DNA: TGTGCCAGCAGTCTACTAGAGGATCAGCCCCAGCATTTT; CDR3: CASSLLEDQPQHF; V: TRBV6-5; size: once; D: -; J: TRBJ1-5
DNA: TGCGCCAGCACCCCAGCGGGGGAGAGGAATGAGCAGTTCTTC; CDR3: CASTPAGERNEQFF; V: TRBV5-1; size: once; D: TRBD2; J: TRBJ2-1
DNA: TGTGCCGGCAGTACGGGACAGGAAAGCTATGGCTACACCTTC; CDR3: CAGSTGQESYGYTF; V: TRBV5-4; size: few; D: TRBD1; J: TRBJ1-2
DNA: TGTGCCAGCAGCTTGGGACAGGGGAAAAGAGATACGCAGTATTTT; CDR3: CASSLGQGKRDTQYF; V: TRBV5-8; size: -; D: TRBD1; J: TRBJ2-3
DNA: TGTGCCAGCAGTAACTTCGGGACAGGGGGTGCCTACGAGCAGTACTTC; CDR3: CASSNFGTGGAYEQYF; V: TRBV6-5; size: -; D: TRBD1; J: TRBJ2-7
DNA: TGTGCCATCAGTGAAGGGGCCGGAGGGGATACGCAGTATTTT; CDR3: CAISEGAGGDTQYF; V: TRBV10-3; size: -; D: -; J: TRBJ2-3